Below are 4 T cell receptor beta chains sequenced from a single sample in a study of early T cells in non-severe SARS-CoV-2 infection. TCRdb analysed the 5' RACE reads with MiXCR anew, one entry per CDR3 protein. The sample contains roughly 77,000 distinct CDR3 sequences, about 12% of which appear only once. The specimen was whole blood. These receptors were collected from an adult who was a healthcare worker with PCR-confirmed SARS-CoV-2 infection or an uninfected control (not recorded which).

The CDR3 loop is CSVVGQLGGTDTQYF. The CDR3 coding sequence is TGCAGCGTGGTTGGACAGCTTGGCGGCACAGATACGCAGTATTTT. This chain joins TRBV29-1 and TRBJ2-3, with a possible D match to TRBD1 (6 bases). Trimming stripped 6 bases from V and 1 base from J, with 17 bases between. Germline assignment: CDR1 SQVTM and CDR2 ANQGSEA. This CDR3 is built from 15 residues.

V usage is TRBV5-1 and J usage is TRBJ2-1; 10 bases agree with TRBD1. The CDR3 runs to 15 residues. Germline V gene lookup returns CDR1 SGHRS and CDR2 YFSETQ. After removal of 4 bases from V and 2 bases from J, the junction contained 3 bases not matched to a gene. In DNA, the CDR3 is TGCGCCAGCAGCCCTGGGACAGGGGCCTACAATGAGCAGTTCTTC. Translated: CASSPGTGAYNEQFF.

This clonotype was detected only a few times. The CDR3 is CASSRIGTSNEQFF. The CDR3 coding sequence is TGTGCCAGCAGCCGTATAGGGACTAGCAATGAGCAGTTCTTC. The J gene is TRBJ2-1, the V gene TRBV7-9; 8 bases agree with TRBD2. J was trimmed by 6 bases and V by 5 bases; bases with no gene match: 6. The length of the CDR3 is 14 residues. The germline gives CDR1 SEHNR, CDR2 FQNEAQ (reference sequence).

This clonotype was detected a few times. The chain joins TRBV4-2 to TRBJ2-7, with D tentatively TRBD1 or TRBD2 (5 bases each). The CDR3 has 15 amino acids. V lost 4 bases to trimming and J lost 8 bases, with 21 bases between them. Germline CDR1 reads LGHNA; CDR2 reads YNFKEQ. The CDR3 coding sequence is TGTGCCAGCAGCCCCCGGGACGGGGTGATTGTACAGCAGTACTTC. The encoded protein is CASSPRDGVIVQQYF.